These 26 T cell receptor beta chains were all obtained from the same sample, sequenced in a study of blood T cell repertoires in COVID-19. Assay: immunoSEQ multiplex PCR; the TCRdb copy retains only in-frame clones and omits some. Of 100,000 to 150,000 clones listed, 80% are singletons. The sample was peripheral blood. These TCRs come from a human donor in a cohort sampled during active COVID-19.

This chain uses TRBV5-1 with TRBJ2-3, with 9 bases aligning to TRBD1. CDR1 and CDR2 from the germline V gene are SGHRS and YFSETQ. With 4 bases clipped from V and 5 bases from J, the junction kept 5 bases outside the gene matches. The CDR3 runs to 14 residues. CDR3 nucleotide sequence: TGCGCCAGCAGCGGGGGACAGGGTCAAGATACGCAGTATTTT. As protein: CASSGGQGQDTQYF.

The chain joins TRBV14 to TRBJ1-2, with TRBD1 matching over 7 bases. This CDR3 has 14 residues. V lost 4 bases, J lost 8 bases, and 10 bases stayed unmatched. The germline CDR1 and CDR2 sequences are SGHDN and FVKESK. CDR3 in amino acids: CASSRASTGSGYTF. The DNA of the CDR3 is TGTGCCAGCAGCCGCGCCTCGACAGGGAGCGGCTACACCTTC.

The V gene is TRBV20-1, the J gene TRBJ2-5; 7 bases are a match to TRBD1. This CDR3 has 16 amino acids. Germline trimming cut 3 bases from V and 6 bases from J; bases unmatched to any gene: 16. Germline V gives CDR1 DFQATT, CDR2 SNEGSKA (reference sequence). The CDR3 DNA reads as TGCAGTGCTAGTTTTGAAGGGGGCGATTCCGGACAGACCCAGTACTTC. It translates to CSASFEGGDSGQTQYF.

This clone was recorded at least ten times. The chain is built from TRBV7-2 and TRBJ1-2; possibly TRBD1 for D (5 bases). Germline V lookup: CDR1 SGHTA, CDR2 FQGNSA. With 1 base removed from V and 4 bases from J, the gap between germline ends came to 16 bases. The CDR3 has 16 amino acids. The CDR3 sequence: CASSLDSGTTLYGYTF. The CDR3 DNA reads TGTGCCAGCAGCTTAGACTCCGGGACTACGCTCTATGGCTACACCTTC.

The chain carries TRBV11-2 and TRBJ1-1, with unresolved D. CDR3 length: 13 amino acids. Between the trimmed V and J ends, which lost 10 bases and 1 base, there was a span of 13 bases. The germline V gene encodes CDR1 SGHAT and CDR2 FQNNGV. The chain's CDR3 is CATRSMQNTEAFF. CDR3 DNA sequence: TGTGCCACCCGATCTATGCAGAACACTGAAGCTTTCTTT.

A remark on this clone: The same CDR3 also results from other DNA sequences found in this sample. The rearrangement joins TRBV5-1 to TRBJ2-5; 7 bases align to TRBD1. Trimming removed 0 bases from V and 3 bases from J; junction bases left unmatched: 2. The germline gives CDR1 SGHRS, CDR2 YFSETQ. There are 14 residues in the CDR3. The chain's CDR3 is CASSLVTGEETQYF. The CDR3 DNA follows: TGCGCCAGCAGCTTGGTTACAGGGGAAGAGACCCAGTACTTC.

CDR3 residues: CASSQAPSGNTEAFF. The CDR3 region has the DNA TGCGCCAGCAGCCAAGCTCCCTCAGGGAACACTGAAGCTTTCTTT. J is TRBJ1-1 and V is TRBV4-1; D is ambiguous. CDR1 is MGHRA and CDR2 is YSYEKL in the germline V gene. The CDR3 has 15 amino acids. V lost 1 base, J lost 1 base, and 10 bases lay in between.

The V call is TRBV14, the J call TRBJ1-5, with D maybe TRBD1 (6 bases). Germline V gene sequence: CDR1 SGHDN, CDR2 FVKESK. The V gene lost 1 base and the J gene lost 6 bases, with 7 bases spanning the gap. There are 13 residues in the CDR3. The CDR3 region has the DNA TGTGCCAGCAGCCAAGCCAGGGGTCAGCCCCAGCATTTT. This gives the protein CASSQARGQPQHF.

This clone was counted a single time. The gene calls are TRBV7-9 and TRBJ2-1; 9 bases map to TRBD2. The CDR3 spans 14 residues. Germline CDR1 SEHNR, CDR2 FQNEAQ (reference sequence). Trimming at V came to 7 bases and at J to 9 bases, leaving 10 bases not matched to a gene. For the CDR3, the DNA is TGTGCCAGCACCCGCGGGGGGGTTGGCCTTGAGCAGTTCTTC. Translating gives CASTRGGVGLEQFF.

The rearrangement links TRBV7-8 to TRBJ1-2, with 8 bases matching TRBD1. V shed 5 bases, J shed 7 bases, and the junction held 9 bases outside the gene matches. CDR1 SGHVS and CDR2 FQNEAQ come from the germline V gene. This CDR3 comprises 14 residues. The CDR3 is CASSVGQGEGGYTF. Written as DNA, the CDR3 is TGTGCCAGCAGCGTCGGACAGGGAGAAGGTGGCTACACCTTC.

The chain couples TRBV4-1 to TRBJ2-5; the match to TRBD2 covers 13 bases. The CDR3 loop spans 15 amino acids. The junction had 1 base not matched to a gene; V was cut back by 1 base and J by 5 bases. From germline, CDR1 is MGHRA and CDR2 YSYEKL. The CDR3, as DNA: TGCGCCAGCAGCCAAGGGACTAGCGGGAGCGAGACCCAGTACTTC. Translating gives CASSQGTSGSETQYF.

This clone was counted once. This chain uses TRBV27 with TRBJ1-6, with no clear D. Germline CDR1 MNHEY, CDR2 SMNVEV (reference sequence). The CDR3 runs 13 residues. V was cut by 0 bases and J by 7 bases, with 4 bases left in between. The CDR3 protein is CASSLSRNSPLHF. The CDR3 DNA reads as TGTGCCAGCAGTTTATCCAGGAATTCACCCCTCCACTTT.

The rearrangement uses TRBV7-9 and TRBJ2-3; tentative D call: TRBD2 (5 bases). Germline values: CDR1 SEHNR, CDR2 FQNEAQ (reference sequence). The V end lost 4 bases, the J end lost 0 bases, and 11 bases lay between the germline ends. This CDR3 region has 15 residues. As DNA, the CDR3 is TGTGCCAGCAGCTCCTCGGGCGGGAGCACAGATACGCAGTATTTT. The encoded protein is CASSSSGGSTDTQYF.

V gene TRBV7-2 combines with J gene TRBJ2-7; 7 nucleotides match TRBD2. The CDR3 runs 14 residues. J was trimmed by 4 bases and V by 3 bases; bases with no gene match: 6. In germline, CDR1 is SGHTA, CDR2 FQGNSA. Written as DNA, the CDR3 is TGTGCCAGCAGCTTGAGCGGCGGGAGTTACGAGCAGTACTTC. Translation: CASSLSGGSYEQYF.

The chain is built from TRBV6-8 and TRBJ2-7; 10 bases agree with TRBD1. Germline V gene lookup returns CDR1 MNHGY and CDR2 SAAAGT. The CDR3 totals 15 residues. With V trimmed by 6 bases and J by 1 base, 6 bases remained unmatched. The CDR3 bases are TGTGCCAGCAGCCGCGGGACAGGGGAGTCCTACGAGCAGTACTTC. Its translation: CASSRGTGESYEQYF.

V and J are TRBV25-1 and TRBJ2-5; D not resolved. The CDR3 consists of 12 residues. V was clipped by 1 base and J by 4 bases, with 4 bases between them. Germline V gives CDR1 MGHDK, CDR2 SYGVNS. CDR3 nucleotides: TGTGCCAGCAGTGAATCTTCAGAGACCCAGTACTTC. Amino acid sequence: CASSESSETQYF.

The chain carries TRBV2 and TRBJ2-2, with 7 bases aligning to TRBD1. This CDR3 has 15 residues. The V segment lost 5 bases and the J segment 4 bases; nucleotides outside the gene matches: 7. Germline V gives CDR1 SNHLY, CDR2 FYNNEI. The CDR3 DNA is TGTGCCAGCAGTCCTGACAGGGCGGGCACCGGGGAGCTGTTTTTT. It translates to CASSPDRAGTGELFF.

V usage is TRBV9 and J usage is TRBJ2-3; D possibly corresponds to TRBD2 (6 bases). The CDR3 has 16 amino acids. The germline CDR1 and CDR2 sequences are SGDLS and YYNGEE. V lost 0 bases, J lost 6 bases, and 17 bases lay in between. CDR3 loop: CASSVEVGSFGDTQYF. Here the CDR3 DNA reads TGTGCCAGCAGCGTAGAGGTCGGGAGTTTCGGGGATACGCAGTATTTT. The full variable domain, rest sourced from reference TRBV9 and TRBJ2-3, is DSGVTQTPKHLITATGQRVTLRCSPRSGDLSVYWYQQSLDQGLQFLIQYYNGEERAKGNILERFSAQQFPDLHSELNLSSLELGDSALYFCASSVEVGSFGDTQYFGPGTRLTVL.

The V and J genes are TRBV6-2 or TRBV6-3 and TRBJ2-1, with no clear D. Germline CDR1 reads MNHEY; CDR2 reads SVGEGT. Trimming took 5 bases from V and 1 from J, leaving 9 bases between them. The CDR3 runs 14 residues. CDR3 residues: CASSNSRSYNEQFF. The DNA for the CDR3 is TGTGCCAGCAGTAATAGCAGATCCTACAATGAGCAGTTCTTC.

The chain is built from TRBV4-1 and TRBJ1-2, with D perhaps matching TRBD1 (5 bases). The germline gives CDR1 MGHRA, CDR2 YSYEKL. The V end was cut by 1 base, the J end by 5 bases, with 17 bases between. The CDR3 length is 16 residues. The CDR3 bases are TGCGCCAGCAGCCAAGGAAGAGGCGCGGGGCCTTATGGCTACACCTTC. Translation gives CASSQGRGAGPYGYTF.

The chain employs TRBV6-2 or TRBV6-3 and TRBJ2-2, with a possible D match to TRBD1 (6 bases). This CDR3 comprises 16 residues. V was clipped by 5 bases and J by 0 bases, with 13 bases between them. CDR1 MNHEY and CDR2 SVGEGT come from the germline V gene. The CDR3 sequence: CASSRWDTPNTGELFF. DNA of the CDR3: TGTGCCAGCAGTCGATGGGACACCCCGAACACCGGGGAGCTGTTTTTT.

The rearrangement links TRBV7-9 to TRBJ1-4; D gene uncertain. Trimming removed 4 bases from V and 0 bases from J, with 9 bases in between. The CDR3 contains 15 residues. Germline V gene data show CDR1 as SEHNR and CDR2 as FQNEAQ (reference sequence). This chain's CDR3 is CASSWTYATNEKLFF. CDR3 nucleotide sequence: TGTGCCAGCAGCTGGACTTATGCAACTAATGAAAAACTGTTTTTT.

This sequence joins TRBV9 and TRBJ1-6; TRBD1 matches at 7 bases. The trim removed 3 bases at V and 3 bases at J, leaving 6 bases unmatched. The CDR3 is 16 amino acids. The germline V gene encodes CDR1 SGDLS and CDR2 YYNGEE. The CDR3, as DNA: TGTGCCAGCAGCGAACCACAGGGGCGCTATAATTCACCCCTCCACTTT. Residues: CASSEPQGRYNSPLHF.

The chain links TRBV30 to TRBJ1-5; D is perhaps TRBD1 (6 bases). The germline V gene has CDR1 GTSNPN and CDR2 SVGIG (reference sequence). V lost 5 bases and J 5 bases, leaving 13 bases between the germline ends. This CDR3 has 13 residues. The CDR3 spells CAWAEGVHQPQHF. The CDR3, as DNA: TGTGCCTGGGCAGAGGGGGTGCATCAGCCCCAGCATTTT.

This chain joins TRBV11-2 and TRBJ2-3, with D tentatively TRBD2 (7 bases). Trimming removed 2 bases from V and 4 bases from J, with 16 bases in between. This CDR3 spans 16 amino acids. Per the germline V gene, CDR1 is SGHAT and CDR2 is FQNNGV. This chain's CDR3 is CASSLNFGGGADTQYF. Here the CDR3 DNA reads TGTGCCAGCAGCTTAAACTTCGGAGGGGGGGCAGATACGCAGTATTTT. Based on the CDR3 plus reference TRBV11-2 and TRBJ2-3, the full variable domain is EAGVAQSPRYKIIEKRQSVAFWCNPISGHATLYWYQQILGQGPKLLIQFQNNGVVDDSQLPKDRFSAERLKGVDSTLKIQPAKLEDSAVYLCASSLNFGGGADTQYFGPGTRLTVL.

The rearrangement uses TRBV27 and TRBJ2-7; TRBD1 might be the D (6 bases). Trimming removed 1 base at V and 3 bases at J, with 10 bases between. Germline V gene lookup returns CDR1 MNHEY and CDR2 SMNVEV (reference sequence). The CDR3 consists of 14 residues. As DNA, the CDR3 is TGTGCCAGCAGTTTATTACAGGGAAGCTACGAGCAGTACTTC. Residues: CASSLLQGSYEQYF.